This TCR beta chain appears in the sequencing data of a study of technical replicates of blood from a handful of donors. The assay was immunoSEQ multiplex PCR, and TCRdb's table has in-frame clones only and misses some. The top ten hold roughly 4.3% of the sample, which has roughly 70,000 clones, more than 85% seen once. This TCR was recovered from a human donor in good health. Some clones in this sample may be carry-over from other donors' samples. The sequenced sample consisted of PBMCs.

Written as DNA, the CDR3 is TGTGCCAGCAGCTTAACAGGGGGCTGGTCTGAAGCTTTCTTT. It yields the protein CASSLTGGWSEAFF. The chain uses TRBV7-3 and TRBJ1-1, with 7 bases aligning to TRBD1. CDR3 length: 14 amino acids. The V gene end was trimmed by 0 bases and the J gene end by 6 bases; junction bases not matched to a gene: 4. Germline V CDR1 and CDR2: SGHTA, FQGTGA.